The next 22 T cell receptor beta chains were all read from a single sample in a study of blood T cells in healthy people across ages. For the second PCR, which ran for roughly 7 to 11 cycles, a sample-barcoded 5' primer and a J-beta primer mix were used. In TCRdb, the 5' RACE reads were re-called with MiXCR into one record per CDR3 protein. The sample yields 700,000 to 1,000,000 distinct CDR3 sequences, 44% seen once. Material: blood. The receptors were gathered from a man aged 60 to 75 in good health.

This chain uses TRBV27 with TRBJ2-7; 10 bases align to TRBD2. CDR3 size: 16 residues. After removal of 0 bases from V and 4 bases from J, the junction contained 6 bases not matched to a gene. The V gene's germline CDR1 is MNHEY and CDR2 SMNVEV (reference sequence). CDR3 residues: CASSLSILAGVYEQYF. The DNA for the CDR3 is TGTGCCAGCAGTTTATCTATCCTAGCGGGGGTATACGAGCAGTACTTC.

This clonotype was detected a few times. The DNA for the CDR3 is TGTGCCAGCAGTTACTCCAGACAGCCTTTCTACGAGCAGTACTTC. Its protein product is CASSYSRQPFYEQYF. The J gene is TRBJ2-7, the V gene TRBV6-5, with a weak D call TRBD1 (5 bases). The V gene lost 0 bases and the J gene lost 3 bases, with 12 bases spanning the gap. This CDR3 has 15 residues. CDR1 is MNHEY, CDR2 SVGAGI, per germline.

The chain has TRBV27 and TRBJ2-1; 11 bases map to TRBD2. The CDR3 is made up of 17 amino acids. V dropped 6 bases and J dropped 1; count of bases not matched to a gene: 8. Germline values: CDR1 MNHEY, CDR2 SMNVEV (reference sequence). The CDR3 coding sequence is TGTGCCAGCAGGACTACTAGCGGGGGTCCATCCTACAATGAGCAGTTCTTC. This codes for CASRTTSGGPSYNEQFF.

In regard to this clonotype: This may be a read error, as it is one base from a much larger clone. The V and J genes are TRBV29-1 and TRBJ2-1; D might be TRBD2 (8 bases). Germline lookup yields CDR1 SQVTM and CDR2 ANQGSEA. This CDR3 comprises 13 residues. V was shortened by 3 bases and J by 10 bases, with 16 bases between the two germline ends. The CDR3 DNA reads TGCAGCGTTGAGACGACAGGGACTAGGGAGCAGTTCTTC. Its protein product is CSVETTGTREQFF.

This clonotype was counted only a few times. The V and J genes are TRBV9 and TRBJ1-2, with D maybe TRBD1 (5 bases). Trimming stripped 0 bases from V and 4 bases from J, with 13 bases between. Germline V lookup: CDR1 SGDLS, CDR2 YYNGEE. CDR3 size: 15 residues. The CDR3 loop reads CASSVARDGGYGYTF. CDR3 nucleotide sequence: TGTGCCAGCAGCGTAGCCCGGGACGGGGGCTATGGCTACACCTTC.

This clonotype was seen a handful of times. The chain carries TRBV20-1 and TRBJ2-7, with 8 bases matching TRBD2. V dropped 6 bases and J dropped 2; count of bases not matched to a gene: 9. Germline V lookup: CDR1 DFQATT, CDR2 SNEGSKA (reference sequence). This CDR3 region has 14 residues. Here the CDR3 reads CSAPPLAGTYEQYF. In nucleotides, the CDR3 is TGCAGTGCGCCCCCCTTAGCGGGGACCTACGAGCAGTACTTC.

This clonotype was detected only a few times. This sequence joins TRBV6-6 and TRBJ2-3; perhaps TRBD1 as D (6 bases). Germline values: CDR1 MNHNY, CDR2 SVGAGI (reference sequence). The CDR3 sequence is 14 residues long. Deletions cut 5 bases from V and 2 bases from J, with 11 bases between. Here the CDR3 DNA reads TGTGCCAGCAGTACGGGGACAATCACAGATACGCAGTATTTT. Its translation is CASSTGTITDTQYF.

This clonotype came up once. V usage is TRBV4-1 and J usage is TRBJ1-4; TRBD1 might be the D (5 bases). From germline, CDR1 is MGHRA and CDR2 YSYEKL. V gave up 0 bases and J gave up 5 bases, with 10 bases separating them. The CDR3 loop spans 15 amino acids. The CDR3 protein is CASSQDGKGNEKLFF. CDR3 in DNA: TGCGCCAGCAGCCAAGATGGGAAGGGGAATGAAAAACTGTTTTTT.

As regards this clonotype: At one boundary the junction diverges from the germline segment, which might be a read error. The chain employs TRBV6-5 and TRBJ2-1; D might be TRBD1 or TRBD2, each matching 6 bases. Looked up from germline, CDR1 is MNHEY and CDR2 is SVGAGI. The CDR3 runs 14 residues. CDR3 loop: CASSSRGSGNGQFF. The CDR3 DNA follows: TGTGCCAGCAGTTCCAGGGGTAGCGGCAATGGGCAGTTCTTC.

A few counts support this clonotype. The chain carries TRBV7-2 and TRBJ2-5; D is ambiguous. Per the germline V gene, CDR1 is SGHTA and CDR2 is FQGNSA. Trimming removed 5 bases from V and 5 bases from J, with 15 bases in between. This CDR3 contains 14 residues. CDR3 sequence: CASSPAARVETQYF. DNA for the CDR3: TGTGCCAGCAGCCCAGCAGCACGAGTTGAGACCCAGTACTTC.

This clonotype was seen a single time. The chain has TRBV7-8 and TRBJ2-7, with D uncertain. The CDR3 extends over 13 amino acids. V was cut by 5 bases and J by 6 bases, with 14 bases left in between. CDR1 and CDR2 from the germline V gene are SGHVS and FQNEAQ. CDR3 in DNA: TGTGCCAGCAGCCCAGATGGGGTGGGCGAGCAGTACTTC. Residues: CASSPDGVGEQYF.

V and J are TRBV20-1 and TRBJ2-4, with a tentative D call TRBD1 (6 bases). Germline V gives CDR1 DFQATT, CDR2 SNEGSKA (reference sequence). V was clipped by 5 bases and J by 5 bases, with 19 bases between them. The CDR3 spans 15 residues. This CDR3 is CSARHTYRAQNIQYF. CDR3 sequence (DNA): TGCAGTGCTCGTCATACCTACAGGGCCCAAAACATTCAGTACTTC.

The J gene is TRBJ2-3, the V gene TRBV15, with 10 bases matching TRBD1. From germline, CDR1 is LNHNV and CDR2 YYDKDF (reference sequence). V was pared by 4 bases and J by 8 bases, with 9 bases of the junction left unmatched. The CDR3 spans 15 residues. The CDR3 DNA reads as TGTGCCACCAGCATACCGGGACAGGGGAAAGGTACGCAGTATTTT. Translation: CATSIPGQGKGTQYF.

The chain links TRBV4-3 to TRBJ2-3, with D unresolved. The V gene lost 1 base and the J gene lost 0 bases, with 5 bases spanning the gap. Germline lookup yields CDR1 LGHNA and CDR2 YSLEER. This CDR3 is 14 amino acids long. Written as DNA, the CDR3 is TGCGCCAGCAGCCAAGCAGATAGCACAGATACGCAGTATTTT. It yields the protein CASSQADSTDTQYF.

This clonotype was detected many times. J is TRBJ2-5 and V is TRBV2; D could derive from TRBD1 or TRBD2 (5 bases each). CDR1 SNHLY and CDR2 FYNNEI come from the germline V gene. Trimming pared 7 bases from V and 0 bases from J, leaving 12 bases between. The CDR3 is made up of 14 amino acids. The CDR3 sequence is CASNRDGHQETQYF. DNA for the CDR3: TGTGCCAGCAACCGGGACGGTCACCAAGAGACCCAGTACTTC.

The CDR3 here is CSSLRYNEQFF. In nucleotides, the CDR3 is TGCAGCAGCCTGAGGTACAATGAGCAGTTCTTC. The rearrangement uses TRBV29-1 and TRBJ2-1; D call uncertain. The V gene lost 8 bases and the J gene lost 4 bases, with 9 bases spanning the gap. Germline lookup yields CDR1 SQVTM and CDR2 ANQGSEA. The CDR3 covers 11 residues.

The V gene is TRBV14, the J gene TRBJ2-5, with D perhaps matching TRBD2 (5 bases). The germline V gene has CDR1 SGHDN and CDR2 FVKESK. The CDR3 extends over 13 amino acids. Between the trimmed V and J ends, which lost 1 base and 11 bases, there was a span of 14 bases. This CDR3 reads CASSQVPVGEQYF. The CDR3 nucleotides read TGTGCCAGCAGCCAAGTGCCAGTTGGGGAGCAGTACTTC.

This clonotype occurred a few times. This chain uses TRBV12-3 or TRBV12-4 with TRBJ1-6, with D possibly being TRBD1 (5 bases). The length of the CDR3 is 14 residues. The ends were cut back, 6 bases at V and 8 bases at J, with 14 bases in the middle. The CDR3 bases are TGTGCCAGCAGCGCAGGGCAGTTTTATTCACCCCTCCACTTT. This codes for CASSAGQFYSPLHF.

This clonotype was detected only a few times. The V and J genes are TRBV15 and TRBJ2-5; D assignment may be TRBD1 or TRBD2 (5 bases each). This CDR3 region has 16 residues. Germline V gene sequence: CDR1 LNHNV, CDR2 YYDKDF (reference sequence). The V and J ends lost 5 bases and 2 bases respectively, with 18 bases between them. CDR3 loop: CATSPSPGHGQETQYF. The CDR3 DNA reads TGTGCCACCAGCCCTTCGCCGGGGCACGGTCAAGAGACCCAGTACTTC.

This chain uses TRBV24-1 with TRBJ1-1; 9 positions agree with TRBD1. The CDR3 totals 13 residues. Germline loops: CDR1 KGHDR, CDR2 SFDVKD. V shed 8 bases, J shed 4 bases, and the junction held 4 bases outside the gene matches. CDR3 residues: CATKQGAGTEAFF. The CDR3 region has the DNA TGTGCCACCAAACAGGGGGCCGGCACTGAAGCTTTCTTT.

The chain combines TRBV29-1 with TRBJ2-1; the D is unclear. The CDR3 has 16 amino acids. V was cut by 4 bases and J by 3 bases, with 19 bases left in between. Germline V gene data show CDR1 as SQVTM and CDR2 as ANQGSEA. The CDR3 DNA sequence: TGCAGCGTTGCCCCAAGACTCCAGGACGGCTACAATGAGCAGTTCTTC. Protein sequence: CSVAPRLQDGYNEQFF.

This clonotype was picked up many times. The rearrangement links TRBV29-1 to TRBJ2-5, with a weak D call TRBD2 (5 bases). Germline CDR1 is SQVTM and CDR2 is ANQGSEA. The CDR3 length is 13 residues. V gave up 8 bases and J gave up 3 bases, with 16 bases separating them. CDR3 loop: CSQARGQKETQYF. CDR3 DNA sequence: TGCAGCCAGGCGCGAGGGCAGAAAGAGACCCAGTACTTC.